This entry concerns a single T cell receptor beta chain. Its antigen remains unknown. These data belong to a study of cytomegalovirus exposure and HLA in healthy donors. Findings and limits, study-wide: Previously analyzed data showed that most TCR beta V segments were productive at a frequency of about 90% or about 30%.

The CDR3 loop spans 16 amino acids. The V gene's germline CDR1 is MGHDK and CDR2 SYGVNS. The V end lost 0 bases, the J end lost 2 bases, and 12 bases lay between the germline ends. PCR primers comprised 60 Vbeta and 13 Jbeta primers. TCRdb keeps only in-frame clones here, not all; method: immunoSEQ multiplex PCR. The sample records some 150,000 clones, 70% to 75% being singletons. This sequence was found in a human donor in good health. The material sequenced was PBMCs. The chain carries TRBV25-1 and TRBJ2-3; D is unresolved. The CDR3 coding sequence is TGTGCCAGCAGTGAATATGAGCGCCTCGACACAGATACGCAGTATTTT. Protein sequence: CASSEYERLDTDTQYF.